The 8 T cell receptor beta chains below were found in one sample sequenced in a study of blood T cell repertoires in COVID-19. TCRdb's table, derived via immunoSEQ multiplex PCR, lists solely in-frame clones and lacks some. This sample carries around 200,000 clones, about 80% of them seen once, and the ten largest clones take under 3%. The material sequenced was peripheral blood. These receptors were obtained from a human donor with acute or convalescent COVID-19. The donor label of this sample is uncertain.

The CDR3 loop reads CASSSGTGFSYEQYF. DNA of the CDR3: TGTGCCAGCAGTTCAGGGACAGGGTTCTCCTACGAGCAGTACTTC. This chain joins TRBV28 and TRBJ2-7; the match to TRBD1 covers 9 bases. Trimming cost V 4 bases and J 0 bases; bases outside gene matches: 4. The CDR3 has 15 amino acids. CDR1 and CDR2 (germline): MDHEN, SYDVKM. Combining the CDR3 with reference TRBV28 and TRBJ2-7 gives the whole variable domain DVKVTQSSRYLVKRTGEKVFLECVQDMDHENMFWYRQDPGLGLRLIYFSYDVKMKEKGDIPEGYSVSREKKERFSLILESASTNQTSMYLCASSSGTGFSYEQYFGPGTRLTVT.

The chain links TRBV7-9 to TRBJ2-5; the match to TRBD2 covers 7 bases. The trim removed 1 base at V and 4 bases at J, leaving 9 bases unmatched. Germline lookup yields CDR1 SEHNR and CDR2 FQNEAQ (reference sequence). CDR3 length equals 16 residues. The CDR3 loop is CASSLGSSGGRETQYF. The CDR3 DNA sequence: TGTGCCAGCAGCTTAGGCTCTAGCGGAGGGAGAGAGACCCAGTACTTC.

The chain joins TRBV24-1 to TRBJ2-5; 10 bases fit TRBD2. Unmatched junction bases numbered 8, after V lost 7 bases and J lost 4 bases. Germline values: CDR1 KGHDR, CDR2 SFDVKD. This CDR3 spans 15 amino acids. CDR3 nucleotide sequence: TGTGCCACCAGCCCTAGCGGGAGATCGGGAGAGACCCAGTACTTC. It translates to CATSPSGRSGETQYF.

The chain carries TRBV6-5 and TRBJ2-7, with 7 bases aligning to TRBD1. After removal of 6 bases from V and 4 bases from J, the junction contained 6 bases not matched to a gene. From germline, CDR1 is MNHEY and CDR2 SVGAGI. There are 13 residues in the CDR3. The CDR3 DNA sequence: TGTGCCAGCAGGAAGGACAGGCCGTACGAGCAGTACTTC. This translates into CASRKDRPYEQYF.

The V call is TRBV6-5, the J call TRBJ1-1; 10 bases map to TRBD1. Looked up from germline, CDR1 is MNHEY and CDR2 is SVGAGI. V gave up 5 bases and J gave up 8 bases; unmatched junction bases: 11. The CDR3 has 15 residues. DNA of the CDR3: TGTGCCAGCAGTCACTACCGGGACAGGGGTTCAGAAGCTTTCTTT. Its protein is CASSHYRDRGSEAFF.

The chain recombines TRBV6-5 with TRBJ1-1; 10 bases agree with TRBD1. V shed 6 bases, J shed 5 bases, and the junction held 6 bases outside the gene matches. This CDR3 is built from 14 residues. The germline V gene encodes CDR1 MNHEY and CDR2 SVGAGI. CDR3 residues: CASSAGTGETEAFF. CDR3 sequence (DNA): TGTGCCAGCAGCGCCGGGACAGGGGAGACTGAAGCTTTCTTT.

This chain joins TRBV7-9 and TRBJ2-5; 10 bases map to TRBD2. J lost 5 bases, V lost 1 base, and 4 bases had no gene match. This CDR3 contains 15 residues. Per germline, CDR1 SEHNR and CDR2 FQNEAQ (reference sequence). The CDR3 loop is CASSLGKGLAETQYF. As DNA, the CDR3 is TGTGCCAGCAGCTTAGGGAAGGGACTAGCGGAGACCCAGTACTTC.

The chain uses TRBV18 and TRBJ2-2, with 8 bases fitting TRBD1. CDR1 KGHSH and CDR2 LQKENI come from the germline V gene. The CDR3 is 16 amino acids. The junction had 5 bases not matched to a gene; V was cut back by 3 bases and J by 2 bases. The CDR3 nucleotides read TGTGCCAGCTCACCGGAGCAGGGGGCCAACACCGGGGAGCTGTTTTTT. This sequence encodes CASSPEQGANTGELFF.